These T cell receptor beta chains were read from a single sample in a study of blood T cells in healthy people across ages. Using its own MiXCR run on the 5' RACE reads, TCRdb lists one record per CDR3 protein. The repertoire holds roughly 800,000 distinct CDR3 sequences, with 53% as singletons. Specimen: blood. These receptors all stem from a man aged 80 or over in good health. CDR3s include the opening cysteine and the closing phenylalanine or tryptophan. D genes are given only for firm matches. Rows give clone size only sometimes, using once, few, many, or a class for an expanded clone.

clone size	V gene	D gene	CDR3 length	J gene	CDR3 protein	CDR3 DNA
.	TRBV5-4	TRBD2	19	TRBJ2-5	CASILPRLAGTSRGGTQYF	TGTGCCAGCATCCTCCCCCGACTAGCGGGAACAAGTCGGGGAGGGACCCAGTACTTC
.	TRBV11-3	.	14	TRBJ1-1	CASSLGGMGTEAFF	TGTGCTAGCAGCTTAGGGGGAATGGGCACTGAAGCTTTCTTT
once	TRBV20-1	.	15	TRBJ2-7	CSARSPRTGPYEQYF	TGCAGTGCTCGTAGTCCCCGAACAGGACCCTACGAGCAGTACTTC
.	TRBV2	TRBD2	14	TRBJ2-1	CASKWLAGESEQFF	TGTGCCAGCAAATGGCTAGCGGGAGAATCTGAGCAGTTCTTC
.	TRBV20-1	.	12	TRBJ1-2	CSAQDTLNGYTF	TGCAGTGCCCAAGACACCCTAAATGGCTACACCTTC
few	TRBV6-7	TRBD2	18	TRBJ2-5	CASSYSRLAGVSQETQYF	TGTGCCAGCAGTTACTCCAGACTAGCGGGAGTCTCCCAAGAGACCCAGTACTTC
once	TRBV5-1	.	15	TRBJ1-2	CASSLDDRSPNGYTF	TGCGCCAGCAGCTTGGATGACAGGTCCCCCAATGGCTACACCTTC
few	TRBV7-2	.	15	TRBJ2-3	CASSLAGGGVDTQYF	TGTGCCAGCAGCTTAGCGGGAGGGGGAGTAGATACGCAGTATTTT
.	TRBV20-1	.	15	TRBJ2-7	CSARDRGEATYGQYF	TGCAGTGCTAGAGATCGAGGGGAGGCCACCTACGGGCAGTACTTC
few	TRBV6-2/TRBV6-3	TRBD2	16	TRBJ2-2	CASSQSGRANTGELFF	TGTGCCAGCAGTCAAAGCGGGAGGGCGAACACCGGGGAGCTGTTTTTT
.	TRBV7-9	.	14	TRBJ1-4	CASSPGGAYEKLFF	TGTGCCAGCAGCCCCGGGGGGGCTTATGAAAAACTGTTTTTT
.	TRBV6-2/TRBV6-3	.	12	TRBJ2-4	CASSSGVDIQYF	TGTGCCAGCAGTTCGGGGGTCGACATTCAGTACTTC
.	TRBV25-1	TRBD1	16	TRBJ1-4	CASSEYGNRGFEKLFF	TGTGCCAGCAGTGAATATGGAAACAGGGGCTTTGAAAAACTGTTTTTT
.	TRBV20-1	TRBD1	14	TRBJ2-1	CSAPPGQGNNEQFF	TGCAGTGCTCCACCGGGACAGGGGAACAATGAGCAGTTCTTC
.	TRBV11-2	TRBD1	17	TRBJ1-6	CASSSGHGQGKNSPLHF	TGTGCCAGCAGCTCCGGACACGGACAGGGGAAGAATTCACCCCTCCACTTT
.	TRBV27	TRBD1	13	TRBJ1-2	CASSPGQVWGYTF	TGTGCCAGCAGCCCCGGACAGGTTTGGGGCTACACCTTC
.	TRBV20-1	.	14	TRBJ2-7	CSARGSFGAHEQYF	TGCAGTGCTAGAGGGAGCTTCGGGGCCCACGAGCAGTACTTC
few	TRBV20-1	.	11	TRBJ1-1	CSAKRQSEAFF	TGCAGTGCTAAGCGACAATCAGAAGCTTTCTTT
.	TRBV7-9	.	18	TRBJ1-2	CASRYAPAGRILSNGYTF	TGTGCCAGCAGATACGCCCCCGCAGGGAGGATCTTATCGAATGGCTACACCTTC
few	TRBV29-1	.	11	TRBJ1-4	CSVEQGEKLFF	TGCAGCGTTGAGCAGGGGGAAAAACTGTTTTTT
.	TRBV7-2	.	14	TRBJ1-2	CASSLAEGYYGYTF	TGTGCCAGCAGCTTAGCGGAAGGGTACTATGGCTACACCTTC
.	TRBV7-9	TRBD1	14	TRBJ1-1	CASRPGQGDTEAFF	TGTGCCAGCAGACCCGGACAGGGAGACACTGAAGCTTTCTTT
.	TRBV5-1	.	18	TRBJ2-5	CASSFPGLSKNPSDEQYF	TGCGCCAGCAGCTTCCCGGGACTGTCGAAGAACCCTTCGGATGAGCAGTACTTC
few	TRBV10-3	.	13	TRBJ2-1	CATERGTYNEQFF	TGTGCCACCGAACGGGGGACCTACAATGAGCAGTTCTTC
.	TRBV11-2	TRBD2	14	TRBJ2-1	CASSSLRGNNEQFF	TGTGCCAGCAGCTCCTTGCGGGGGAACAATGAGCAGTTCTTC
.	TRBV27	.	14	TRBJ2-7	CASSPWDRPYEQYF	TGTGCCAGCAGTCCTTGGGACCGCCCCTACGAGCAGTACTTC
.	TRBV6-6	TRBD1	13	TRBJ1-2	CASSAQGEYGYTF	TGTGCCAGCAGTGCACAGGGGGAGTATGGCTACACCTTC
.	TRBV27	TRBD2	15	TRBJ2-7	CASSSLAGGSPEQYF	TGTGCCAGCAGTTCACTAGCGGGGGGCTCCCCCGAGCAGTACTTC
.	TRBV20-1	TRBD2	13	TRBJ2-2	CSAQAGGTGELFF	TGCAGTGCTCAGGCGGGGGGAACCGGGGAGCTGTTTTTT
once	TRBV10-3	.	12	TRBJ1-2	CAISETGPGYTF	TGTGCCATCAGTGAGACAGGGCCCGGCTACACCTTC
.	TRBV2	TRBD1	18	TRBJ1-5	CASSEPWTGVTSNQPQHF	TGTGCCAGCAGTGAACCCTGGACAGGGGTAACGAGCAATCAGCCCCAGCATTTT
few	TRBV10-3	.	17	TRBJ2-7	CAIAPLLTGTSYYEQYF	TGTGCCATCGCACCCCTACTCACCGGGACATCCTACTACGAGCAGTACTTC
.	TRBV7-8	.	14	TRBJ1-1	CASSQTQVFGEAFF	TGTGCCAGCAGCCAGACACAGGTGTTCGGGGAAGCTTTCTTT
.	TRBV14	.	15	TRBJ2-5	CANSQDRDGQETQYF	TGTGCCAACAGCCAAGACCGGGACGGGCAAGAGACCCAGTACTTC
many	TRBV18	.	13	TRBJ2-5	CASTHWGKETQYF	TGTGCCAGCACCCATTGGGGTAAAGAGACCCAGTACTTC
few	TRBV5-1	.	12	TRBJ2-5	CASHVTGETQYF	TGCGCCAGCCACGTCACAGGAGAGACCCAGTACTTC
few	TRBV27	TRBD1	13	TRBJ2-7	CASSLSGTAEQYF	TGTGCCAGCAGTTTATCGGGGACAGCCGAGCAGTACTTC
.	TRBV7-9	.	12	TRBJ2-3	CASSSNPRYAYF	TGTGCCAGCAGCTCTAATCCCAGATACGCGTATTTT
.	TRBV5-1	.	16	TRBJ2-7	CASSLTGTPTSYEQYF	TGCGCCAGCAGCTTGACCGGGACACCAACCTCCTACGAGCAGTACTTC
few	TRBV12-5	.	16	TRBJ2-1	CASGSSGKGPYNEQFF	TGTGCTAGTGGTTCTTCGGGGAAAGGGCCTTACAATGAGCAGTTCTTC
many	TRBV29-1	.	11	TRBJ2-7	CSVVSSYEQYF	TGCAGCGTTGTAAGCTCCTACGAGCAGTACTTC
.	TRBV12-3/TRBV12-4	.	15	TRBJ1-2	CASSSRDPLNYGYTF	TGTGCCAGCAGTTCGCGGGACCCGCTTAACTATGGCTACACCTTC
few	TRBV6-5	.	16	TRBJ2-1	CASSSGTLSSYNEQFF	TGTGCCAGCAGCTCCGGGACCTTGAGCTCCTACAATGAGCAGTTCTTC
few	TRBV7-2	TRBD1	15	TRBJ2-7	CASSLGGTGGDEQYF	TGTGCCAGCAGCTTAGGAGGGACAGGGGGAGACGAGCAGTACTTC
few	TRBV7-3	TRBD2	16	TRBJ2-1	CASSSGLAVSYNEQFF	TGTGCCAGCAGCTCGGGACTAGCGGTCTCCTACAATGAGCAGTTCTTC
.	TRBV29-1	TRBD2	12	TRBJ2-5	CSVERGEETQYF	TGCAGCGTTGAACGGGGGGAGGAGACCCAGTACTTC
.	TRBV5-1	TRBD2	17	TRBJ2-1	CASSPPSSGVIYNEQFF	TGCGCCAGCAGCCCTCCTTCTAGCGGGGTCATCTACAATGAGCAGTTCTTC